Listed below are T cell receptor beta chains from one sample, sequenced in a study of blood T cell repertoires in COVID-19. TCRdb's table, derived via immunoSEQ multiplex PCR, lists solely in-frame clones and lacks some. The sample records about 130,000 clones, about 83% being singletons. Sequenced material: peripheral blood. Source of these receptors: a man aged 35-49 years with active or convalescent COVID-19. Both conserved end residues are part of each CDR3. Each record gives: J gene, clone size, D gene, V gene, CDR3 DNA, CDR3 protein. D genes are given only for firm matches. Size is omitted from some rows. Given values are once, few, many or a class for expanded clones.

TRBJ1-2 | few | TRBD1 | TRBV6-2/TRBV6-3 | TGTGCCAGCAGTTACTCGAGCGTCCCCCGATGGGACAGCGGCAACTATGGCTACACCTTC | CASSYSSVPRWDSGNYGYTF
TRBJ2-5 | once | TRBD2 | TRBV5-1 | TGCGCCAGCAGCTCCTTAGCGGGGGGCCAAGAGACCCAGTACTTC | CASSSLAGGQETQYF
TRBJ2-7 | few | TRBD2 | TRBV11-2 | TGTGCCAGCAGCTTAGATACTAGCGGGGGATCACGCGAGCAGTACTTC | CASSLDTSGGSREQYF
TRBJ1-4 | NA | TRBD1 | TRBV6-5 | TGTGCCAGCAGTACGACAGGGTTTGGTGAAAAACTGTTTTTT | CASSTTGFGEKLFF
TRBJ2-7 | NA | TRBD1 | TRBV30 | TGTGCCTGGAGGACAGGGGGCGAGCAGTACTTC | CAWRTGGEQYF
TRBJ1-5 | NA | NA | TRBV12-5 | TGTGCTAGTGGTTTGGTATTTCTGAACAACAATAGCAATCAGCCCCAGCATTTT | CASGLVFLNNNSNQPQHF
TRBJ2-3 | NA | TRBD1 | TRBV5-1 | TGCGCCAGCAGCTCAGGAGGGACAGGGGGTGTGACAGATACGCAGTATTTT | CASSSGGTGGVTDTQYF
TRBJ2-2 | few | TRBD2 | TRBV5-1 | TGCGCCAGCACCGGACTAGCGGGGGAGGCCGGGGAGCTGTTTTTT | CASTGLAGEAGELFF
TRBJ1-5 | NA | NA | TRBV4-2 | TGTGCCAGCAGTGACCGGGACAACGGAGACAATCAGCCCCAGCATTTT | CASSDRDNGDNQPQHF
TRBJ2-7 | NA | NA | TRBV6-2/TRBV6-3 | TGTGCCAGCAGTAATCAGTACGAGCAGTACTTC | CASSNQYEQYF
TRBJ2-1 | NA | TRBD2 | TRBV2 | TGTGCCAGCAGCGAACTAGCGGGGGCATACAATGAGCAGTTCTTC | CASSELAGAYNEQFF
TRBJ2-2 | once | TRBD1 | TRBV9 | TGTGCCAGCAGCGTAATGGGACAGGGAACCGGGGAGCTGTTTTTT | CASSVMGQGTGELFF
TRBJ2-7 | many | TRBD2 | TRBV19 | TGTGCCAGTAGTATCGGGGGGGCAACTGGCTACGAGCAGTACTTC | CASSIGGATGYEQYF
TRBJ2-7 | NA | TRBD1 | TRBV6-2/TRBV6-3 | TGTGCCAGCAGTAGAGGACAGGGGGTTTCCTACGAGCAGTACTTC | CASSRGQGVSYEQYF
TRBJ2-3 | NA | NA | TRBV7-2 | TGTGCCAGCAGCCCCTTTACGGGGAGCACAGATACGCAGTATTTT | CASSPFTGSTDTQYF
TRBJ2-1 | NA | NA | TRBV12-3/TRBV12-4 | TGTGCCAGCGTCGGCTACAATGAGCAGTTCTTC | CASVGYNEQFF
TRBJ1-4 | once | TRBD1 | TRBV5-6 | TGTGCCAGCAGCTCCCCCGGGACAGGGGCCTCTGAAAAACTGTTTTTT | CASSSPGTGASEKLFF
TRBJ2-7 | NA | TRBD1 | TRBV27 | TGTGCCAGCAGTCTGACAGGGACCCGAGCCTACGAGCAGTACTTC | CASSLTGTRAYEQYF
TRBJ2-7 | once | NA | TRBV27 | TGTGCCAGCAGGCCCGACTCAACCCGCTCCTACGAGCAGTACTTC | CASRPDSTRSYEQYF
TRBJ2-2 | NA | TRBD2 | TRBV6-5 | TGTGCCAGCAATGGAAAGAGCGGGGACACCGGGGAGCTGTTTTTT | CASNGKSGDTGELFF
TRBJ1-2 | NA | TRBD1 | TRBV3-1/TRBV3-2 | TGTGCCAGCAGCCAAGGGGACAGAGAGGGCTACACCTTC | CASSQGDREGYTF
TRBJ2-1 | NA | NA | TRBV27 | TGTGCCAGCAGTCTCCGGGGCTACAATGAGCAGTTCTTC | CASSLRGYNEQFF
TRBJ1-3 | NA | TRBD1 | TRBV3-1/TRBV3-2 | TGTGCCAGCAGCCAAGTAGACAGGGTCTCTGGAAACACCATATATTTT | CASSQVDRVSGNTIYF
TRBJ2-6 | NA | NA | TRBV14 | TGTGCCAGCAGTCCGGGTGACAGAATCTCTGGGGCCAACGTCCTGACTTTC | CASSPGDRISGANVLTF
TRBJ1-5 | NA | NA | TRBV7-9 | TGTGCCAGCAGCCTCGGGAGTCAGCCCCAGCATTTT | CASSLGSQPQHF
TRBJ2-1 | NA | TRBD1 | TRBV11-3 | TGTGCCAGCAGTGTGGGACAGGGGTCCTACAATGAGCAGTTCTTC | CASSVGQGSYNEQFF
TRBJ1-5 | NA | NA | TRBV30 | TGTGCCTGGAGTTTTGGCCAGATCAATCAGCCCCAGCATTTT | CAWSFGQINQPQHF
TRBJ1-6 | NA | TRBD1 | TRBV14 | TGTGCCAGCAGCCGGGACAGGGGTGGCTCACCCCTCCACTTT | CASSRDRGGSPLHF
TRBJ1-1 | few | TRBD1 | TRBV9 | TGTGCCAGCAGCCCAATGACAGGGACCAACACTGAAGCTTTCTTT | CASSPMTGTNTEAFF
TRBJ2-2 | NA | TRBD2 | TRBV3-1/TRBV3-2 | TGTGCCAGCAGTCAGACTAGCTTGAGCGGCGGGGAGCTGTTTTTT | CASSQTSLSGGELFF
TRBJ1-1 | NA | NA | TRBV18 | TGTGCCAGCTCACCAGGGCAGACGGATGAAGCTTTCTTT | CASSPGQTDEAFF
TRBJ2-7 | NA | NA | TRBV29-1 | TGCAGCGTTGTTCGGGGGACCTACGAGCAGTACTTC | CSVVRGTYEQYF
TRBJ1-5 | NA | NA | TRBV30 | TGTGCCTGGAGTGCGGGTGAGCATCAGCCCCAGCATTTT | CAWSAGEHQPQHF
TRBJ1-1 | NA | TRBD1 | TRBV12-5 | TGTGCTAGTGGTTTCCAATCGGACAGGGTGATCCTTAACGATGAAGCTTTCTTT | CASGFQSDRVILNDEAFF
TRBJ1-2 | NA | NA | TRBV6-5 | TGTGCCAGCAGTCAAAGACAGGCGGCCATCTATGGCTACACCTTC | CASSQRQAAIYGYTF
TRBJ1-1 | NA | NA | TRBV3-1/TRBV3-2 | TGTGCCAGCAGCCGTCAACAGGGTACTGAAGCTTTCTTT | CASSRQQGTEAFF
TRBJ2-2 | NA | NA | TRBV9 | TGTGCCAGCAGCCCTCGGGGTAGCGCGACCGGGGAGCTGTTTTTT | CASSPRGSATGELFF
TRBJ1-1 | NA | NA | TRBV6-5 | TGTGCCAGCAGTACTCGGACTTTTGAAGCTTTCTTT | CASSTRTFEAFF
TRBJ1-1 | NA | NA | TRBV28 | TGTGCCAGCAGTTTTCCTAGGACTGAAGCTTTCTTT | CASSFPRTEAFF
TRBJ2-1 | NA | TRBD1 | TRBV5-5 | TGTGCCAGCAGCTTTGGGCAGGGGGCCGGTGAGCAGTTCTTC | CASSFGQGAGEQFF
TRBJ2-2 | NA | TRBD2 | TRBV5-4 | TGTGCCAGCAGCTTCATGGAGCGGGGGAACACCGGGGAGCTGTTTTTT | CASSFMERGNTGELFF